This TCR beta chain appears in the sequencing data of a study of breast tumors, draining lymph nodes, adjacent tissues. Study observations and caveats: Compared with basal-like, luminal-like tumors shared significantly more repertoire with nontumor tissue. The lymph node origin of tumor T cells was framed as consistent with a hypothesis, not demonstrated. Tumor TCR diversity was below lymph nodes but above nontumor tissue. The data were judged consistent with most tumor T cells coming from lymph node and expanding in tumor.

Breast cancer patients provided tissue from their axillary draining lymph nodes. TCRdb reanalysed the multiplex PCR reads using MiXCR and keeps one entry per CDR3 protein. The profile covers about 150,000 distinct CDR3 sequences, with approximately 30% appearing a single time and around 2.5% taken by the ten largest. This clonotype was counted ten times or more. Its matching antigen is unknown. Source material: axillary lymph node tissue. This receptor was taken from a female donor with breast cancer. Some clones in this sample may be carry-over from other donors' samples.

The CDR3 DNA sequence: TGTGCCTGGAGTAGAGGGACTAGCGGGTTAGAGACCCAGTACTTC. This codes for CAWSRGTSGLETQYF. This chain joins TRBV30 and TRBJ2-5, with 12 bases fitting TRBD2. The CDR3 sequence is 15 residues long. J gave up 4 bases and V 2 bases, and 5 bases lay outside the gene matches. Germline V gene lookup returns CDR1 GTSNPN and CDR2 SVGIG (reference sequence).